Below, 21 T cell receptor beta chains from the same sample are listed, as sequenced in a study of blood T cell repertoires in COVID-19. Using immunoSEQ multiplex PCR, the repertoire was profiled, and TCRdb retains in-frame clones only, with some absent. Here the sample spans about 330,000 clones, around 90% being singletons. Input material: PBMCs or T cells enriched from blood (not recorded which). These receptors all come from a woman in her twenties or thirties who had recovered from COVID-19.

CDR3 sequence: CATSDSGRDPYNEQFF. The CDR3 DNA is TGTGCCACCAGTGATTCGGGCAGGGATCCCTACAATGAGCAGTTCTTC. This chain joins TRBV24-1 and TRBJ2-1; D perhaps matches TRBD1 (5 bases). The CDR3 spans 16 residues. Trimming cost V 2 bases and J 2 bases, with 12 bases left between them. CDR1 is KGHDR, CDR2 SFDVKD, per germline.

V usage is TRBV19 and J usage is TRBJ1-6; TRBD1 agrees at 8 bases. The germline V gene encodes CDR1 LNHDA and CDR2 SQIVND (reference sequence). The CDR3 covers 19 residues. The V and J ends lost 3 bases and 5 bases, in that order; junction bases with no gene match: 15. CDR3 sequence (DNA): TGTGCCAGTAGTATGATTGGGGTGCGGACAGGGAGGGATAATTCACCCCTCCACTTT. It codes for CASSMIGVRTGRDNSPLHF.

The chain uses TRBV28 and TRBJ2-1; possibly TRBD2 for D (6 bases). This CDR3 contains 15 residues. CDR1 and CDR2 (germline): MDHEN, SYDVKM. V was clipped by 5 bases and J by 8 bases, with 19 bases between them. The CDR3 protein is CASSPGSVASDEQFF. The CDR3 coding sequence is TGTGCCAGCAGTCCAGGGTCGGTCGCTAGCGATGAGCAGTTCTTC.

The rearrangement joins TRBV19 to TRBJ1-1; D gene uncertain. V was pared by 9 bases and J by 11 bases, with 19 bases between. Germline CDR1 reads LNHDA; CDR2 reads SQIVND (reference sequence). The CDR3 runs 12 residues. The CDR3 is CASRTSAGTAFF. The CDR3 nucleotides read TGTGCCAGCCGGACTAGCGCTGGCACGGCTTTCTTT.

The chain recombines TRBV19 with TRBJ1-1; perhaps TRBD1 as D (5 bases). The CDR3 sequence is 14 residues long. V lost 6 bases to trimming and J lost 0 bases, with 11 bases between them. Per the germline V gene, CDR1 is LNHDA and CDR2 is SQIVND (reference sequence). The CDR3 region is CASREGPVNTEAFF. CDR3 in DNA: TGTGCCAGTAGGGAGGGACCTGTGAACACTGAAGCTTTCTTT.

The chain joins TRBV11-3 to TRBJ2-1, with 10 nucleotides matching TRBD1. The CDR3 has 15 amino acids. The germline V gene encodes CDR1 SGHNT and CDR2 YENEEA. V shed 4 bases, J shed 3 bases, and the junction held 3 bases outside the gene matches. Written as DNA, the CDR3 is TGTGCCAGCAGCTCAGGACAGGGGGACTACAATGAGCAGTTCTTC. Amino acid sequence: CASSSGQGDYNEQFF.

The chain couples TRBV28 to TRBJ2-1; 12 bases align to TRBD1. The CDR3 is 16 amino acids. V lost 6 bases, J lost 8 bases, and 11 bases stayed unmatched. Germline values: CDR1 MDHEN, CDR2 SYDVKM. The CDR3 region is CASRVGGTGGLDEQFF. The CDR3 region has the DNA TGTGCCAGCAGGGTAGGAGGGACAGGGGGCCTCGATGAGCAGTTCTTC.

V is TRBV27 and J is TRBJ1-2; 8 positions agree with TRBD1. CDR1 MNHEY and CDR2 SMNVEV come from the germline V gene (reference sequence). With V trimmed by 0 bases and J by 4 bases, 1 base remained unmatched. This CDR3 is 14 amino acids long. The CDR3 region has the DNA TGTGCCAGCAGTTTATCTACAGGGGGCTATGGCTACACCTTC. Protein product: CASSLSTGGYGYTF.

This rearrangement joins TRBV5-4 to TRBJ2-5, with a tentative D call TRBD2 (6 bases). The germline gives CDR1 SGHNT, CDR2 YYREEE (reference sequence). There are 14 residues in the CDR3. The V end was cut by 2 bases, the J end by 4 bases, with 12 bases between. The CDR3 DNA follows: TGTGCCAGCAGCTTTGTGGGGGGTGGAGAGACCCAGTACTTC. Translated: CASSFVGGGETQYF.

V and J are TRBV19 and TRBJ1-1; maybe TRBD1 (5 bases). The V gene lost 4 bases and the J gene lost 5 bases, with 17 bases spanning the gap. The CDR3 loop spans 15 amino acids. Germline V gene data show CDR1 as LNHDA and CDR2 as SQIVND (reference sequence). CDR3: CASSRGRSGETEAFF. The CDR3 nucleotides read TGTGCCAGTAGTAGGGGACGGAGCGGGGAAACTGAAGCTTTCTTT.

The CDR3 region has the DNA TGTGCCAGCAGTTCCGCTGGGGCTGGTGGAAACACCATATATTTT. The encoded protein is CASSSAGAGGNTIYF. The V call is TRBV27, the J call TRBJ1-3; D might be TRBD1 (5 bases). This CDR3 comprises 15 residues. From germline, CDR1 is MNHEY and CDR2 SMNVEV (reference sequence). V lost 4 bases and J lost 3, with 13 bases in between.

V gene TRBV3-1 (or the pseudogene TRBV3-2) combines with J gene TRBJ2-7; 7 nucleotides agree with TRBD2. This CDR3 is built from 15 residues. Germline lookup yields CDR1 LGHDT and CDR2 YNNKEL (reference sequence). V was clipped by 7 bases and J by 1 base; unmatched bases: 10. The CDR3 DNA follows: TGTGCCAGCACTCCAAGATGGGGGGGATCCTACGAGCAGTACTTC. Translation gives CASTPRWGGSYEQYF.

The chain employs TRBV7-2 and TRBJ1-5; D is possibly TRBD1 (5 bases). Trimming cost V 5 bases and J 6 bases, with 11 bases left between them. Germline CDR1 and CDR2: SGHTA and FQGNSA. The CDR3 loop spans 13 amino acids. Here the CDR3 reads CASSLGGSQPQHF. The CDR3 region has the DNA TGTGCCAGCAGCCTGGGGGGGAGTCAGCCCCAGCATTTT.

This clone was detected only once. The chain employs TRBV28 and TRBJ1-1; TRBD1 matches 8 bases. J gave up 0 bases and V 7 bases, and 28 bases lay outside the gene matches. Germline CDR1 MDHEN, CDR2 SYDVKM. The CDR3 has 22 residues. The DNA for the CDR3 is TGTGCCAGCATCATTAGGGGCACCGGCAGGGGGCTGTGGAGGGGCCTGAACACTGAAGCTTTCTTT. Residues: CASIIRGTGRGLWRGLNTEAFF.

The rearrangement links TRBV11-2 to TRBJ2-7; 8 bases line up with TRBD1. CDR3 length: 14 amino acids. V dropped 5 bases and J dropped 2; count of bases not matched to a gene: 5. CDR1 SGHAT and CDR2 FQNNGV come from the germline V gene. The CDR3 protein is CASSTGQGTYEQYF. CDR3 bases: TGTGCCAGCAGCACCGGACAGGGAACCTACGAGCAGTACTTC.

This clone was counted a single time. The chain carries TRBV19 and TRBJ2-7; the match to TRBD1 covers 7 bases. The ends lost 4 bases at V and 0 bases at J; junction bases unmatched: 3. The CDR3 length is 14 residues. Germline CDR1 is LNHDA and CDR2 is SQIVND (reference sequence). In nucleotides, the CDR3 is TGTGCCAGTAGTACCTGGGACAGCTCCTACGAGCAGTACTTC. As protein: CASSTWDSSYEQYF. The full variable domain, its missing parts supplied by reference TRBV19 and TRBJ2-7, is DGGITQSPKYLFRKEGQNVTLSCEQNLNHDAMYWYRQDPGQGLRLIYYSQIVNDFQKGDIAEGYSVSREKKESFPLTVTSAQKNPTAFYLCASSTWDSSYEQYFGPGTRLTVT.

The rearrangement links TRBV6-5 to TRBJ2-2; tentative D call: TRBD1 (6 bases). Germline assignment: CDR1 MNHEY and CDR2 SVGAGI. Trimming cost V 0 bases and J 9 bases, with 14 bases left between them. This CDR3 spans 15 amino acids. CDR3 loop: CASSYSKGGDRELFF. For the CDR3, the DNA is TGTGCCAGCAGTTACTCGAAAGGTGGGGACAGGGAGCTGTTTTTT.

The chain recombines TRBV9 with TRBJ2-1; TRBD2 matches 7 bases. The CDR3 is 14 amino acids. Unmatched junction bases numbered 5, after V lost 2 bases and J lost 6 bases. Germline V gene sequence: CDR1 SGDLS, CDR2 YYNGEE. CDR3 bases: TGTGCCAGCAGCGTGGGGGGGTCGCCCAATGAGCAGTTCTTC. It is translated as CASSVGGSPNEQFF.

The CDR3 is CASSYKRSGGSEAFF. As DNA, the CDR3 is TGTGCCAGCAGTTACAAAAGGTCAGGGGGGTCTGAAGCTTTCTTT. This sequence joins TRBV6-2 or TRBV6-3 and TRBJ1-1; TRBD1 agrees at 7 bases. There are 15 residues in the CDR3. Per the germline V gene, CDR1 is MNHEY and CDR2 is SVGEGT. J was trimmed by 6 bases and V by 2 bases; bases with no gene match: 9.

The CDR3 loop is CASSQDRNAGGLFRSYNEQFF. CDR3 in DNA: TGTGCCAGCAGCCAAGATCGGAATGCGGGAGGGCTATTCCGGTCCTACAATGAGCAGTTCTTC. V and J are TRBV14 and TRBJ2-1; 9 bases agree with TRBD2. V gave up 0 bases and J gave up 1 base; unmatched junction bases: 16. This CDR3 region has 21 residues. CDR1 and CDR2 from the germline V gene are SGHDN and FVKESK.

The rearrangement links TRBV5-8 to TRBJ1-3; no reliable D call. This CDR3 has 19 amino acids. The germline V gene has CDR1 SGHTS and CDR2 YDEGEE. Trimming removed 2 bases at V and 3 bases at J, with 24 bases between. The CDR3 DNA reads TGTGCCAGCAGCTTTTTAGTCGGGAAGTTTAATCCTGGTGGAAACACCATATATTTT. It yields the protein CASSFLVGKFNPGGNTIYF.